This T cell receptor (beta chain) was sequenced during a study of CD8 T cells in Susac syndrome. The overall study: There were over five sequenced Susac syndrome patients with active disease and under ten in remission.

Remarks on this clonotype: Its target is unknown.

Random hexamers were used to reverse transcribe about 0.5 to 1 ug of RNA. Across 54 Vbeta and 13 Jbeta, TCR beta CDR3 was amplified with immunoSEQ multiplex PCR. TCRdb called the immunoSEQ multiplex PCR reads again in MiXCR, with one record for every CDR3 protein. Of more than 150,000 distinct CDR3 sequences in the sample, around 95% were seen once. The CDR3 sequence is 13 residues long. With V trimmed by 8 bases and J by 2 bases, 5 bases remained unmatched. CDR1 GTSNPN and CDR2 SVGIG come from the germline V gene (reference sequence). CD8+ and CD4+ T cells taken from blood had their TCR beta sequenced. Whole-study results and caveats: The study's TCR sequencing and HLA analysis drew on a certain number of individuals. That number was acknowledged as relatively small.

This sequence originates from a human donor with Susac syndrome. The sample taken for sequencing was CD4+ T cells from PBMCs. This chain uses TRBV30 with TRBJ1-5; TRBD1 aligns across 8 bases. CDR3 nucleotides: TGTGCCGTCGACAGGGGAGGCAATCAGCCCCAGCATTTT. Translation gives CAVDRGGNQPQHF.